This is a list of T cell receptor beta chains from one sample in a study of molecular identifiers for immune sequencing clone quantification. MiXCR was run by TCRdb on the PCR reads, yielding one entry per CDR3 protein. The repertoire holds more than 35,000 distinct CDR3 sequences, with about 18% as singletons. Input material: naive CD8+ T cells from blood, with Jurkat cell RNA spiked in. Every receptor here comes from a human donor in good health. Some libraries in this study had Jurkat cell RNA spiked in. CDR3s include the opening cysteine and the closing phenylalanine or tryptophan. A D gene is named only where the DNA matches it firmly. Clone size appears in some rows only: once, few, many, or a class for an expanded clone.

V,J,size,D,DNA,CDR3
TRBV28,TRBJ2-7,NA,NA,TGTGCCAGCAGTTTCCGGGGAATCCGAGGATACGTGCAGTACTTC,CASSFRGIRGYVQYF
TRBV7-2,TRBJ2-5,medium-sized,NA,TGTGCCAGCAGCCGGTCTTCGAGAGGGGTGGAGACCCAGTACTTC,CASSRSSRGVETQYF
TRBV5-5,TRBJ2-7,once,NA,TGTGCCAGCAGCATGAGACGGGGAGAACTCTACGAGCAGTACTTC,CASSMRRGELYEQYF
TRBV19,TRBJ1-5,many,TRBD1,TGTGCCACCGGGACAGGGGGCCGATCATACAATCAGCCCCAGCATTTT,CATGTGGRSYNQPQHF
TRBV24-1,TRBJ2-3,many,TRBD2,TGTGCCACCAGTGAACTGAAGCGGGGAAGCACAGATACGCAGTATTTT,CATSELKRGSTDTQYF
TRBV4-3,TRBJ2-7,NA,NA,TGCGCCAGCAGCCAAGCTTTGCCCGGGGATTCTGTTTCCTGCGGGCAGTACTTC,CASSQALPGDSVSCGQYF
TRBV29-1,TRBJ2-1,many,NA,TGCAGCGTCCCCCTGAGCTCCTGGGGGCAGTTCTTC,CSVPLSSWGQFF
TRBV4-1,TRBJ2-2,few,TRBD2,TGCGCCAGCAGCCTTTTTGGACTAGCCGGGGAGCTGTTTTTT,CASSLFGLAGELFF
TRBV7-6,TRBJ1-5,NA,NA,TGTGCCAGCAGCTTAAATAGCAATCAGCCCGAGCATTTT,CASSLNSNQPEHF
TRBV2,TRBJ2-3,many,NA,TGTGCCAGCAGTGATTCATTTCATTCCCCAAGGACAGATACGCAGTATTTT,CASSDSFHSPRTDTQYF
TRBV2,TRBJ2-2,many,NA,TGTGCCAGCATCTTGGGTGGGGGCACCGGGGAGCTGTTTTTT,CASILGGGTGELFF